The 32 T cell receptor beta chains below all came from one sample that was sequenced in a study of blood T cell repertoires in COVID-19. Using immunoSEQ multiplex PCR, the repertoire was profiled, and TCRdb retains in-frame clones only, with some absent. There are 150,000 to 200,000 clones in the sample; 88% occur only once, and 6% lies in the top ten. Sequencing used peripheral blood. Receptors were obtained from a man aged 35-49 years with active or convalescent COVID-19.

This sequence joins TRBV18 and TRBJ2-1; possibly TRBD1 for D (5 bases). The V and J ends lost 2 bases and 4 bases respectively, with 15 bases between them. This CDR3 region has 16 residues. In germline, CDR1 is KGHSH, CDR2 LQKENI. Written as DNA, the CDR3 is TGTGCCAGCTCACCAATTTTGGGGCAGTTATACAATGAGCAGTTCTTC. Translation: CASSPILGQLYNEQFF. The variable domain in full, with the rest retrieved from reference TRBV18 and TRBJ2-1, is NAGVMQNPRHLVRRRGQEARLRCSPMKGHSHVYWYRQLPEEGLKFMVYLQKENIIDESGMPKERFSAEFPKEGPSILRIQQVVRGDSAAYFCASSPILGQLYNEQFFGPGTRLTVL.

The rearrangement joins TRBV19 to TRBJ2-3, with 8 bases fitting TRBD2. From germline, CDR1 is LNHDA and CDR2 SQIVND (reference sequence). V gave up 0 bases and J gave up 2 bases; unmatched junction bases: 4. The CDR3 loop spans 16 amino acids. CDR3 in DNA: TGTGCCAGTAGTATAGACGGACTAGCCTTCACAGATACGCAGTATTTT. Translating it yields CASSIDGLAFTDTQYF.

The chain links TRBV5-1 to TRBJ2-5; 13 bases fit TRBD2. V shed 4 bases, J shed 5 bases, and the junction held 11 bases outside the gene matches. CDR3 length: 17 residues. The germline CDR1 and CDR2 sequences are SGHRS and YFSETQ. The CDR3 region is CASSGRTSGRGSETQYF. The CDR3, as DNA: TGCGCCAGCAGCGGAAGGACTAGCGGGAGAGGATCGGAGACCCAGTACTTC.

The gene calls are TRBV9 and TRBJ2-7; 11 positions agree with TRBD2. This CDR3 is 15 amino acids long. Per the germline V gene, CDR1 is SGDLS and CDR2 is YYNGEE. The J segment lost 4 bases and the V segment lost 0 bases, leaving 3 bases of the junction unmatched. This CDR3 is CASSVVAGGPYEQYF. Written as DNA, the CDR3 is TGTGCCAGCAGCGTAGTAGCGGGAGGGCCTTACGAGCAGTACTTC.

The V and J genes are TRBV7-9 and TRBJ2-7; 7 bases agree with TRBD1. The CDR3 sequence is 14 residues long. The V and J ends lost 3 bases and 7 bases, in that order; junction bases with no gene match: 9. Germline V gene lookup returns CDR1 SEHNR and CDR2 FQNEAQ (reference sequence). CDR3 residues: CASSFRQGRGEQYF. The CDR3 DNA is TGTGCCAGCAGCTTCCGACAGGGTCGAGGTGAGCAGTACTTC.

V is TRBV6-6 and J is TRBJ2-6, with D hard to call. The CDR3 consists of 13 residues. Trimming took off 9 bases at V and 1 base at J, with 7 bases between the two ends. In germline, CDR1 is MNHNY, CDR2 SVGAGI (reference sequence). DNA for the CDR3: TGTGCCAGGTTAGATTCTGGGGCCAACGTCCTGACTTTC. Protein sequence: CARLDSGANVLTF.

The chain links TRBV6-2 or TRBV6-3 to TRBJ1-2, with TRBD1 matching over 9 bases. Germline V lookup: CDR1 MNHEY, CDR2 SVGEGT. CDR3 length: 17 amino acids. V was pared by 4 bases and J by 0 bases, with 9 bases of the junction left unmatched. The DNA for the CDR3 is TGTGCCAGCAGTTTCCCCTCGGGACAGGGAGCTAACTATGGCTACACCTTC. It codes for CASSFPSGQGANYGYTF.

This rearrangement joins TRBV2 to TRBJ2-3; 9 bases line up with TRBD1. Trimming took 9 bases from V and 5 from J; bases not matched to a gene: 9. From germline, CDR1 is SNHLY and CDR2 FYNNEI. The CDR3 length is 14 residues. DNA for the CDR3: TGTGCCAGTATGACAGGGGGTCTCAGAGATACGCAGTATTTT. It specifies CASMTGGLRDTQYF. Variable domain in full (rest from reference TRBV2 and TRBJ2-3): EPEVTQTPSHQVTQMGQEVILRCVPISNHLYFYWYRQILGQKVEFLVSFYNNEISEKSEIFDDQFSVERPDGSNFTLKIRSTKLEDSAMYFCASMTGGLRDTQYFGPGTRLTVL.

J is TRBJ1-2 and V is TRBV7-9, with TRBD1 matching 10 bases. There are 13 residues in the CDR3. The V gene end was trimmed by 6 bases and the J gene end by 6 bases; junction bases not matched to a gene: 4. Germline loops: CDR1 SEHNR, CDR2 FQNEAQ (reference sequence). For the CDR3, the DNA is TGTGCCAGCAGTCTAGGGACAGGGGATGGCTACACCTTC. Translating gives CASSLGTGDGYTF.

The V gene is TRBV7-9, the J gene TRBJ2-1; TRBD1 matches at 7 bases. The CDR3 consists of 14 residues. V trimming: 4 bases; J trimming: 9 bases; junction bases outside the gene matches: 9. Germline lookup yields CDR1 SEHNR and CDR2 FQNEAQ (reference sequence). The DNA of the CDR3 is TGTGCCAGCAGCTCAGGGGACAGAGTCAGTGAGCAGTTCTTC. Translating gives CASSSGDRVSEQFF.

V gene TRBV28 combines with J gene TRBJ2-7; D possibly corresponds to TRBD1 (6 bases). Germline V gene lookup returns CDR1 MDHEN and CDR2 SYDVKM. The germline V and J ends were trimmed by 10 bases and 3 bases, with 16 bases remaining between them. The length of the CDR3 is 13 residues. CDR3 region: CAILGQNLYEQYF. The CDR3 nucleotides read TGTGCCATACTCGGACAGAACCTCTACGAGCAGTACTTC.

The V gene is TRBV2, the J gene TRBJ1-5; TRBD1 is a possible D gene (5 bases). Germline CDR1 reads SNHLY; CDR2 reads FYNNEI. There are 13 residues in the CDR3. Between the trimmed V and J ends, which lost 6 bases and 2 bases, there was a span of 8 bases. In DNA form, the CDR3 reads TGTGCCAGCAGGGAACAGGGCAATCAGCCCCAGCATTTT. Translating it yields CASREQGNQPQHF.

The chain uses TRBV27 and TRBJ1-5; TRBD1 aligns across 7 bases. Trimming removed 6 bases from V and 0 bases from J; junction bases left unmatched: 11. This CDR3 is built from 17 residues. The germline V gene has CDR1 MNHEY and CDR2 SMNVEV (reference sequence). The DNA for the CDR3 is TGTGCCAGCAGCCCGGACAGGTTTCGGAATAGCAATCAGCCCCAGCATTTT. It encodes CASSPDRFRNSNQPQHF.

This clone was found a few times. The CDR3 reads CASSLPWAHSNQPQHF. CDR3 coding DNA: TGTGCCAGCAGCCTCCCTTGGGCCCATAGCAATCAGCCCCAGCATTTT. The rearrangement joins TRBV9 to TRBJ1-5; no definite D call. The CDR3 spans 16 residues. Germline CDR1 SGDLS, CDR2 YYNGEE. The V end lost 4 bases, the J end lost 0 bases, and 14 bases lay between the germline ends.

The chain employs TRBV4-1 and TRBJ1-1; TRBD1 agrees at 8 bases. V was pared by 4 bases and J by 3 bases, with 7 bases of the junction left unmatched. This CDR3 is built from 15 residues. Germline lookup yields CDR1 MGHRA and CDR2 YSYEKL. DNA for the CDR3: TGCGCCAGCAGCCCGACAGGGGTTTCGCACACTGAAGCTTTCTTT. Encoded protein: CASSPTGVSHTEAFF.

The gene calls are TRBV5-1 and TRBJ2-7; D may be TRBD1 (6 bases). The CDR3 covers 14 residues. The germline gives CDR1 SGHRS, CDR2 YFSETQ. V was pared by 4 bases and J by 5 bases, with 16 bases between. CDR3 nucleotides: TGCGCCAGCAGCCTTGAACAGGGTTTCGACGAGCAGTACTTC. It specifies CASSLEQGFDEQYF.

The chain combines TRBV7-9 with TRBJ1-6, with 7 bases identical to TRBD1. The length of the CDR3 is 17 residues. The germline V gene encodes CDR1 SEHNR and CDR2 FQNEAQ (reference sequence). Losses at the gene ends were 0 bases for V and 5 bases for J; bases not matched to a gene: 7. This chain's CDR3 is CASSLAEGASHNSPLHF. CDR3 DNA: TGTGCCAGCAGCTTAGCGGAGGGGGCGAGTCATAATTCACCCCTCCACTTT.

This chain joins TRBV6-5 and TRBJ2-7, with D possibly TRBD1 on 6 matching bases. Trimming took off 6 bases at V and 6 bases at J, with 9 bases between the two ends. The CDR3 is made up of 11 amino acids. Germline V gene data show CDR1 as MNHEY and CDR2 as SVGAGI. Here the CDR3 reads CASRTQGEQYF. CDR3 DNA sequence: TGTGCCAGCAGGACACAGGGCGAGCAGTACTTC.

This sequence joins TRBV4-2 and TRBJ2-7; the D is unclear. The ends were cut back, 0 bases at V and 0 bases at J, with 3 bases in the middle. Per the germline V gene, CDR1 is LGHNA and CDR2 is YNFKEQ. There are 13 residues in the CDR3. The CDR3 DNA follows: TGTGCCAGCAGCCAAGAGGCCTCCTACGAGCAGTACTTC. This codes for CASSQEASYEQYF.

This chain uses TRBV24-1 with TRBJ1-1; weak D call: TRBD1 (6 bases). V was trimmed by 4 bases and J by 1 base, leaving 12 bases between them. Germline CDR1 reads KGHDR; CDR2 reads SFDVKD. The CDR3 is 15 residues long. DNA of the CDR3: TGTGCCACCAGTGACAACACGGGACAGAACACTGAAGCTTTCTTT. Translation gives CATSDNTGQNTEAFF.

The V and J genes are TRBV5-6 and TRBJ1-6; 9 bases fit TRBD1. This CDR3 has 14 amino acids. Germline-derived CDR1 and CDR2 are SGHDT and YYEEEE. The V segment lost 4 bases and the J segment 7 bases; nucleotides outside the gene matches: 3. The CDR3 sequence is CASSQDRGNSPLHF. The CDR3 coding sequence is TGTGCCAGCAGCCAGGACAGGGGAAATTCACCCCTCCACTTT.

The V and J genes are TRBV20-1 and TRBJ1-5; TRBD1 might be the D (6 bases). CDR3 length equals 14 residues. Germline CDR1 DFQATT, CDR2 SNEGSKA (reference sequence). The ends were cut back, 3 bases at V and 1 base at J, with 10 bases in the middle. This chain's CDR3 is CSASWDTSNQPQHF. CDR3 bases: TGCAGTGCTAGTTGGGACACCAGCAATCAGCCCCAGCATTTT.

The genes are TRBV7-3 and TRBJ2-3, with 14 bases fitting TRBD2. This CDR3 contains 16 residues. V shed 5 bases, J shed 4 bases, and the junction held 5 bases outside the gene matches. Germline V gene data show CDR1 as SGHTA and CDR2 as FQGTGA. Written as DNA, the CDR3 is TGTGCCAGCAGCCGACTAGCGGGGGGGTCGGCAGATACGCAGTATTTT. Translated, it gives CASSRLAGGSADTQYF.

The J gene is TRBJ1-5, the V gene TRBV7-2; 7 bases fit TRBD1. This CDR3 has 16 residues. CDR1 is SGHTA, CDR2 FQGNSA, per germline. V lost 0 bases to trimming and J lost 4 bases; unmatched junction nucleotides: 6. The CDR3 nucleotides read TGTGCCAGCAGCTTAGCGGGACAGTTCCTAAATCAGCCCCAGCATTTT. It translates to CASSLAGQFLNQPQHF.

For the CDR3, the DNA is TGTGCCAGCAGCCCCCCGGGGAAGGGCCAAGAGACCCAGTACTTC. This gives the protein CASSPPGKGQETQYF. The chain employs TRBV28 and TRBJ2-5; tentatively, D is TRBD2 (5 bases). CDR3 length: 15 residues. V was cut by 6 bases and J by 1 base, with 15 bases left in between. Germline loops: CDR1 MDHEN, CDR2 SYDVKM.

CDR3 residues: CASSPGGLSSSPLHF. The CDR3 bases are TGTGCCAGCAGTCCAGGGGGTTTAAGTTCTTCACCCCTCCACTTT. J is TRBJ1-6 and V is TRBV11-3; 7 bases line up with TRBD1. Germline V gene lookup returns CDR1 SGHNT and CDR2 YENEEA. The CDR3 length is 15 residues. J gave up 9 bases and V 6 bases, and 11 bases lay outside the gene matches.

This clone has only one observation. The J gene is TRBJ2-5, the V gene TRBV5-4, with 10 bases that match TRBD2. CDR3 length: 16 amino acids. Germline loops: CDR1 SGHNT, CDR2 YYREEE (reference sequence). With 1 base clipped from V and 1 base from J, the junction kept 4 bases outside the gene matches. The CDR3 reads CASSLRLAGVQETQYF. The CDR3 DNA is TGTGCCAGCAGCTTGAGGCTAGCGGGGGTCCAAGAGACCCAGTACTTC.

The rearrangement joins TRBV11-3 to TRBJ2-3; D might be TRBD2 (6 bases). Germline V lookup: CDR1 SGHNT, CDR2 YENEEA. The CDR3 contains 15 residues. V was shortened by 1 base and J by 0 bases, with 8 bases between the two germline ends. The DNA of the CDR3 is TGTGCCAGCAGCTTAGGAGGGACTAGCACAGATACGCAGTATTTT. Its translation is CASSLGGTSTDTQYF.

The V and J genes are TRBV28 and TRBJ1-2, with D maybe TRBD1 (5 bases). In germline, CDR1 is MDHEN, CDR2 SYDVKM. CDR3 length: 13 amino acids. The V gene lost 3 bases and the J gene lost 8 bases, with 13 bases spanning the gap. This CDR3 reads CASSLGGSGGYTF. DNA of the CDR3: TGTGCCAGCAGTTTGGGAGGATCAGGGGGCTACACCTTC.

CDR3 in amino acids: CASSPTGNYEQYF. In nucleotides, the CDR3 is TGTGCCAGCTCACCTACAGGGAACTACGAGCAGTACTTC. The rearrangement joins TRBV18 to TRBJ2-7; possibly TRBD1 for D (6 bases). V was shortened by 3 bases and J by 3 bases, with 9 bases between the two germline ends. There are 13 residues in the CDR3. The germline V gene has CDR1 KGHSH and CDR2 LQKENI.

The rearrangement links TRBV6-1 to TRBJ1-6; no firm D call. Between the trimmed V and J ends, which lost 1 base and 0 bases, there was a span of 13 bases. The V gene's germline CDR1 is MNHNS and CDR2 SASEGT. The CDR3 length is 18 residues. CDR3 bases: TGTGCCAGCAGTGAAGGCCAGGTCTCGAGCTCCTATAATTCACCCCTCCACTTT. This encodes CASSEGQVSSSYNSPLHF.

The rearrangement uses TRBV5-1 and TRBJ1-5, with TRBD1 as a possible D gene (6 bases). Germline V CDR1 and CDR2: SGHRS, YFSETQ. Trimming pared 2 bases from V and 6 bases from J, leaving 18 bases between. There are 16 residues in the CDR3. In DNA form, the CDR3 reads TGCGCCAGCAGCTTATGGGGGCGGGGGTCTGGTCAGCCCCAGCATTTT. Protein product: CASSLWGRGSGQPQHF.